These 9 T cell receptor beta chains originate from one sample sequenced in a study of blood T cell repertoires in COVID-19. This table comes from immunoSEQ multiplex PCR, and its TCRdb copy is limited to in-frame clones, with some not included. In the table there are some 210,000 clones, roughly 86% of which are singletons. Sample: peripheral blood. All receptors derive from a woman aged 45-65 years with active or convalescent COVID-19.

This chain joins TRBV7-9 and TRBJ1-2; D may be TRBD1 (5 bases). V lost 4 bases, J lost 3 bases, and 12 bases lay in between. This CDR3 has 14 residues. Germline V gene sequence: CDR1 SEHNR, CDR2 FQNEAQ (reference sequence). The DNA of the CDR3 is TGTGCCAGCAGCTGGGCCCGGGGGGACTATGGCTACACCTTC. Protein product: CASSWARGDYGYTF.

The V gene is TRBV6-4, the J gene TRBJ2-1, with TRBD2 identical over 11 bases. CDR1 and CDR2 (germline): MRHNA, SNTAGT. Trimming at V came to 5 bases and at J to 7 bases, leaving 7 bases not matched to a gene. The CDR3 contains 15 residues. Here the CDR3 reads CASSPTSGSGNEQFF. In DNA form, the CDR3 reads TGTGCCAGCAGTCCAACTAGCGGGAGTGGTAATGAGCAGTTCTTC.

This chain uses TRBV29-1 with TRBJ1-2; 8 nucleotides match TRBD1. V lost 7 bases, J lost 8 bases, and 6 bases stayed unmatched. CDR1 is SQVTM and CDR2 is ANQGSEA in the germline V gene. The CDR3 runs 11 residues. In nucleotides, the CDR3 is TGCAGCGCAGGGGGCGCCGGGGGCTACACCTTC. Amino acids: CSAGGAGGYTF. Variable domain in full (rest from reference TRBV29-1 and TRBJ1-2): SAVISQKPSRDICQRGTSLTIQCQVDSQVTMMFWYRQQPGQSLTLIATANQGSEATYESGFVIDKFPISRPNLTFSTLTVSNMSPEDSSIYLCSAGGAGGYTFGSGTRLTVV.

The CDR3 bases are TGTGCCAGCAGCCTCCGGGACAGGGATGGGGCCGGGGAGCTGTTTTTT. Translation: CASSLRDRDGAGELFF. V usage is TRBV7-9 and J usage is TRBJ2-2, with 9 positions matching TRBD1. J gave up 6 bases and V 5 bases, and 10 bases lay outside the gene matches. This CDR3 contains 16 residues. The germline V gene has CDR1 SEHNR and CDR2 FQNEAQ (reference sequence).

The chain couples TRBV6-5 to TRBJ1-1; a weak D match, TRBD1 (5 bases). The germline V and J ends were trimmed by 7 bases and 0 bases, with 9 bases remaining between them. Germline assignment: CDR1 MNHEY and CDR2 SVGAGI. The CDR3 totals 13 residues. Here the CDR3 DNA reads TGTGCCAGCACCCGGGGGTTGAACACTGAAGCTTTCTTT. This sequence encodes CASTRGLNTEAFF.

The chain employs TRBV10-3 and TRBJ1-5; D is unresolved. V dropped 2 bases and J dropped 6 bases, with 11 bases sitting between them. Germline V gene data show CDR1 as ENHRY and CDR2 as SYGVKD. This CDR3 is built from 14 residues. The CDR3 protein is CAISESGEGQPQHF. Here the CDR3 DNA reads TGTGCCATCAGTGAGAGTGGGGAGGGTCAGCCCCAGCATTTT.

The rearrangement uses TRBV9 and TRBJ1-1, with D possibly TRBD1 on 6 matching bases. Deletions cut 5 bases from V and 3 bases from J, with 17 bases between. The CDR3 loop spans 15 amino acids. From germline, CDR1 is SGDLS and CDR2 YYNGEE. The CDR3 DNA is TGTGCCAGCAGTCCTCTGCTGACAGGAGACACTGAAGCTTTCTTT. It yields the protein CASSPLLTGDTEAFF.

This clone was seen only a few times. The chain employs TRBV5-1 and TRBJ2-5; D not resolved. The germline V and J ends were trimmed by 0 bases and 5 bases, with 11 bases remaining between them. This CDR3 region has 14 residues. Germline CDR1 SGHRS, CDR2 YFSETQ. The CDR3 DNA reads as TGCGCCAGCAGCTTGGGATTCCCGCGGGAGACCCAGTACTTC. As protein: CASSLGFPRETQYF.

This rearrangement joins TRBV29-1 to TRBJ1-1; D unclear. V shed 6 bases and J shed 4 bases, with 15 bases lying between them. Germline values: CDR1 SQVTM, CDR2 ANQGSEA. The CDR3 totals 13 residues. In DNA, the CDR3 is TGCAGCGTAACGCAGAAAGAGCGCACTGAAGCTTTCTTT. Amino acid sequence: CSVTQKERTEAFF.